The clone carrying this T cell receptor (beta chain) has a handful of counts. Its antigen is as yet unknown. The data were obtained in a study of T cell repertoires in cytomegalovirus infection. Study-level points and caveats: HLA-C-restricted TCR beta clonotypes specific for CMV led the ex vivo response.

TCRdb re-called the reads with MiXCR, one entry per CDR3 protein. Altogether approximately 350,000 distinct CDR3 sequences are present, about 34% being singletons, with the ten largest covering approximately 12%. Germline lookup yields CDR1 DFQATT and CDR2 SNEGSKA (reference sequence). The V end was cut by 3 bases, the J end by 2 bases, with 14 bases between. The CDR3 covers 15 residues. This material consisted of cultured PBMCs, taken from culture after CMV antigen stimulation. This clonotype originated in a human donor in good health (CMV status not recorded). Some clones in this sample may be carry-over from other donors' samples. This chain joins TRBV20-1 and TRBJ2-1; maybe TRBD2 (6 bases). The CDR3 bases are TGCAGTGCTAGGGAGCGGGCCTTACCCTACAATGAGCAGTTCTTC. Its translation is CSARERALPYNEQFF.